Listed here is a single T cell receptor (beta chain). Its antigen remains unidentified. This sample was included in a study of cytomegalovirus exposure and HLA in healthy donors. Study-wide background: Previous work identified 100 million or so unique TCR beta sequences from about 179 million T cells. Broader study findings: Common viral pathogens seemed, in a later analysis, to connect with several of the most significant clusters. The majority of CMV-associated TCR beta chains were reported as apparently HLA-restricted in a later analysis. Reports showed the classifier diagnosing cytomegalovirus status with high specificity and sensitivity.

It was with 60 Vbeta and 13 Jbeta primers that the PCR ran. TCRdb keeps only in-frame clones here, not all; method: immunoSEQ multiplex PCR. The table includes hundreds of thousands of clones, around 85% detected once. The clonotype comes from a girl aged 2 to 9 in good health and CMV-seronegative. Sequencing was carried out using PBMCs.

As DNA, the CDR3 is TGTGCCTGGAGTACGGGACTCCACTACGAGCAGTACTTC. Translation: CAWSTGLHYEQYF. The rearrangement uses TRBV30 and TRBJ2-7, with D possibly matching TRBD2 (6 bases). The germline V and J ends were trimmed by 2 bases and 3 bases, with 11 bases remaining between them. This CDR3 contains 13 residues. CDR1 is GTSNPN, CDR2 SVGIG, per germline (reference sequence). Supplemented by reference TRBV30 and TRBJ2-7, the full variable domain reads SQTIHQWPATLVQPVGSPLSLECTVEGTSNPNLYWYRQAAGRGLQLLFYSVGIGQISSEVPQNLSASRPQDRQFILSSKKLLLSDSGFYLCAWSTGLHYEQYFGPGTRLTVT.